A selection of T cell receptor beta chains follows, all from one sample in a study of CD8 T cells in ankylosing spondylitis. TCRdb reanalysed the 5' RACE reads using MiXCR and keeps one entry per CDR3 protein. The sample has about 350,000 distinct CDR3 sequences; 20% to 25% are singletons. Material: blood, either unsorted or a sorted T cell fraction (not recorded which). Every receptor here comes from a male donor with ankylosing spondylitis or in good health (not recorded which). The CDR3 runs from the conserved cysteine through the conserved F or W. Each record gives: D gene, V gene, J gene, clone size, CDR3 DNA, CDR3 protein. A D gene is named only where the DNA matches it firmly. Rows give clone size only sometimes, using once, few, many, or a class for an expanded clone.

d_gene: NA
v_gene: TRBV12-3/TRBV12-4
j_gene: TRBJ2-5
abundance: NA
CDR3nt: TGTGCCAGCAGTTGGGGTACGGGGCAAGAGACCCAGTACTTC
CDR3aa: CASSWGTGQETQYF

d_gene: TRBD1
v_gene: TRBV27
j_gene: TRBJ2-4
abundance: few
CDR3nt: TGTGCCAGCAGTCCACCCCCAAGCAGGGGGCTTGTCATTCAGTACTTC
CDR3aa: CASSPPPSRGLVIQYF

d_gene: NA
v_gene: TRBV12-3/TRBV12-4
j_gene: TRBJ2-2
abundance: few
CDR3nt: TGTGCCAGCAGTGCCCCTCAATTGGACGGGGAGCTGTTTTTT
CDR3aa: CASSAPQLDGELFF

d_gene: TRBD1
v_gene: TRBV4-2
j_gene: TRBJ2-7
abundance: NA
CDR3nt: TGTGCCAGCAGCCAAACCCAGGACAGGGATTTATACGAGCAGTACTTC
CDR3aa: CASSQTQDRDLYEQYF

d_gene: NA
v_gene: TRBV13
j_gene: TRBJ2-1
abundance: NA
CDR3nt: TGTGCCAGCAGCTTAGAAACCTACAATGAGCAGTTCTTC
CDR3aa: CASSLETYNEQFF

d_gene: NA
v_gene: TRBV25-1
j_gene: TRBJ2-5
abundance: NA
CDR3nt: TGTGCCAGCAGTGAATTTGGGGCGGGAGAGACCCAGTACTTC
CDR3aa: CASSEFGAGETQYF

d_gene: TRBD2
v_gene: TRBV7-2
j_gene: TRBJ2-3
abundance: few
CDR3nt: TGTGCCAGCAGCTTGACTAGCGGGGAGGGCGATACGCAGTATTTT
CDR3aa: CASSLTSGEGDTQYF

d_gene: TRBD1
v_gene: TRBV9
j_gene: TRBJ2-1
abundance: NA
CDR3nt: TGTGCCAGCAGCCCGGACAGGGGTCCCAATGAGCAGTTCTTC
CDR3aa: CASSPDRGPNEQFF

d_gene: NA
v_gene: TRBV12-3/TRBV12-4
j_gene: TRBJ1-5
abundance: few
CDR3nt: TGTGCAGTGAGGGGTAGCAATCAGCCCCAGCATTTT
CDR3aa: CAVRGSNQPQHF

d_gene: TRBD2
v_gene: TRBV2
j_gene: TRBJ2-5
abundance: NA
CDR3nt: TGTGCCATCAGCCCCGTCAGCGGGGGTGATGTAGGCGGAGAGACCCAGTACTTC
CDR3aa: CAISPVSGGDVGGETQYF

d_gene: NA
v_gene: TRBV5-6
j_gene: TRBJ2-1
abundance: few
CDR3nt: TGTGCCAGCAGCTTTGGCATTAGCTCCTACAATGAGCAGTTCTTC
CDR3aa: CASSFGISSYNEQFF

d_gene: NA
v_gene: TRBV11-2
j_gene: TRBJ2-5
abundance: NA
CDR3nt: TGTGCCAGCAGCTCGTGGACTGAAGAGACCCAGTACTTC
CDR3aa: CASSSWTEETQYF

d_gene: NA
v_gene: TRBV21-1
j_gene: TRBJ2-5
abundance: few
CDR3nt: TGTGCCACACCCCTGGTGGGGGGTCGAGAGACCCAGTACTTC
CDR3aa: CATPLVGGRETQYF

d_gene: NA
v_gene: TRBV6-1
j_gene: TRBJ1-2
abundance: few
CDR3nt: TGTGCCAGCAGTGAAGCTTGGGGTAGTGGCTATGGCTACACCTTC
CDR3aa: CASSEAWGSGYGYTF

d_gene: NA
v_gene: TRBV7-9
j_gene: TRBJ1-1
abundance: NA
CDR3nt: TGTGCAGTAATGACAGTGAACACTGAAGCTTTCTTT
CDR3aa: CAVMTVNTEAFF

d_gene: NA
v_gene: TRBV6-5
j_gene: TRBJ1-1
abundance: NA
CDR3nt: TGTGCCAGCAGTTACCTTTTCCGGACGAACACTGAAGCTTTCTTT
CDR3aa: CASSYLFRTNTEAFF

d_gene: NA
v_gene: TRBV7-9
j_gene: TRBJ2-5
abundance: NA
CDR3nt: TGTGCCAGCAGCTTAGTAGCACGAGAGACCCAGTACTTC
CDR3aa: CASSLVARETQYF

d_gene: NA
v_gene: TRBV29-1
j_gene: TRBJ1-1
abundance: NA
CDR3nt: TGCAGCGCCGGCCCAAGCGGGGAGACTGAAGCTTTCTTT
CDR3aa: CSAGPSGETEAFF

d_gene: TRBD1
v_gene: TRBV20-1
j_gene: TRBJ2-3
abundance: NA
CDR3nt: TGCAGTGCTACCGGCCTGGGGGACGGGACAGGGGGCGAATGGACAGATACGCAGTATTTT
CDR3aa: CSATGLGDGTGGEWTDTQYF

d_gene: TRBD1
v_gene: TRBV27
j_gene: TRBJ1-1
abundance: NA
CDR3nt: TGTGCCAGCAGGTCAGGGGGGCGGGAAGCTTTCTTT
CDR3aa: CASRSGGREAFF

d_gene: NA
v_gene: TRBV27
j_gene: TRBJ1-2
abundance: NA
CDR3nt: TGTGCCAGCAGTTCGGGCGGGGCACTCCAAAACTATGGCTACACCTTC
CDR3aa: CASSSGGALQNYGYTF

d_gene: TRBD2
v_gene: TRBV9
j_gene: TRBJ2-2
abundance: NA
CDR3nt: TGTGCCAGCAGCGTAGGGCGGGGGGCCACTGGGGAGCTGTTTTTT
CDR3aa: CASSVGRGATGELFF

d_gene: NA
v_gene: TRBV30
j_gene: TRBJ2-7
abundance: few
CDR3nt: TGTGCCTGGAGTGTACTCGATGACGAGCAGTACTTC
CDR3aa: CAWSVLDDEQYF

d_gene: NA
v_gene: TRBV12-3/TRBV12-4
j_gene: TRBJ2-1
abundance: NA
CDR3nt: TGTGCCAGCAGTTGGCTAGCGAGCTCCTACAATGAGCAGTTCTTC
CDR3aa: CASSWLASSYNEQFF

d_gene: TRBD1
v_gene: TRBV9
j_gene: TRBJ2-7
abundance: NA
CDR3nt: TGTGCCAGCAGCGTAAGTGGGACAGGGGACTACGAGCAGTACTTC
CDR3aa: CASSVSGTGDYEQYF

d_gene: NA
v_gene: TRBV29-1
j_gene: TRBJ2-6
abundance: once
CDR3nt: TGCAGCGCTACCTCTGGGGCCAACGTCCTGACTTTC
CDR3aa: CSATSGANVLTF

d_gene: NA
v_gene: TRBV5-1
j_gene: TRBJ2-2
abundance: few
CDR3nt: TGCGCCAGCATGGTGGGACATACGAACACCGGGGAGCTGTTTTTT
CDR3aa: CASMVGHTNTGELFF

d_gene: TRBD2
v_gene: TRBV28
j_gene: TRBJ2-3
abundance: NA
CDR3nt: TGTGCCAGCAGTTTCGTAGCGGGGGGCCTTATGGTCACAGATACGCAGTATTTT
CDR3aa: CASSFVAGGLMVTDTQYF

d_gene: TRBD2
v_gene: TRBV11-2
j_gene: TRBJ2-1
abundance: few
CDR3nt: TGTGCCAGCAGCTTAGGGACTAGCTATGAGCAGTTCTTC
CDR3aa: CASSLGTSYEQFF

d_gene: TRBD1
v_gene: TRBV27
j_gene: TRBJ2-7
abundance: few
CDR3nt: TGTGCCAGCAGTTTATCCCCGGGACAGGGCTACGAGCAGTACTTC
CDR3aa: CASSLSPGQGYEQYF

d_gene: NA
v_gene: TRBV27
j_gene: TRBJ1-2
abundance: few
CDR3nt: TGTGCCAGCAGCCTCAACACGTTCTATGGCTACACCTTC
CDR3aa: CASSLNTFYGYTF

d_gene: NA
v_gene: TRBV6-1
j_gene: TRBJ2-5
abundance: NA
CDR3nt: TGTGCCAGCAGAGGACAATACCAAGAGACCCAGTACTTC
CDR3aa: CASRGQYQETQYF

d_gene: NA
v_gene: TRBV25-1
j_gene: TRBJ1-1
abundance: NA
CDR3nt: TGTGCCAGCACTCCGGGCACTGAAGCTTTCTTT
CDR3aa: CASTPGTEAFF

d_gene: TRBD1
v_gene: TRBV4-1
j_gene: TRBJ2-2
abundance: few
CDR3nt: TGCGCCAGCAGTAGACAGGGGGCAACGAACACCGGGGAGCTGTTTTTT
CDR3aa: CASSRQGATNTGELFF

d_gene: TRBD2
v_gene: TRBV2
j_gene: TRBJ2-7
abundance: NA
CDR3nt: TGTGCCAGCAGTGATGCGGGGGCCTACGAGCAGTACTTC
CDR3aa: CASSDAGAYEQYF

d_gene: NA
v_gene: TRBV7-9
j_gene: TRBJ1-6
abundance: few
CDR3nt: TGTGCCAGCAGCTTAGTGGGCCTCTCTTCACCCCTCCACTTT
CDR3aa: CASSLVGLSSPLHF

d_gene: NA
v_gene: TRBV20-1
j_gene: TRBJ1-1
abundance: few
CDR3nt: TGCAGTGCTAGAGATACCGGGGCTTGGAACACTGAAGCTTTCTTT
CDR3aa: CSARDTGAWNTEAFF

d_gene: NA
v_gene: TRBV28
j_gene: TRBJ2-7
abundance: NA
CDR3nt: TGTGCCAGCAAGCCTTTTCCCGGGGACAACTACGAGCAGTACTTC
CDR3aa: CASKPFPGDNYEQYF

d_gene: NA
v_gene: TRBV7-2
j_gene: TRBJ2-7
abundance: few
CDR3nt: TGTGCCAGCAGCTGGCAGACCTACGAGCAGTACTTC
CDR3aa: CASSWQTYEQYF

d_gene: NA
v_gene: TRBV4-1
j_gene: TRBJ2-5
abundance: few
CDR3nt: TGCGCCAGCAGCCAAGTAGTACTGGAAGAGACCCAGTACTTC
CDR3aa: CASSQVVLEETQYF

d_gene: TRBD1
v_gene: TRBV11-2
j_gene: TRBJ2-1
abundance: few
CDR3nt: TGTGCCAGCAGCCCGCCGGACAGGGCCTCGGCTGAGCAGTTCTTC
CDR3aa: CASSPPDRASAEQFF

d_gene: TRBD2
v_gene: TRBV11-1
j_gene: TRBJ2-5
abundance: NA
CDR3nt: TGTGCCAGCAGCTTAGTTCCTGAGCGGGACCGGGGGGTGGAGACCCAGTACTTC
CDR3aa: CASSLVPERDRGVETQYF

d_gene: TRBD1
v_gene: TRBV12-3/TRBV12-4
j_gene: TRBJ2-3
abundance: many
CDR3nt: TGTGCCAGCAATCCAAGGGACAGGGACACAGATACGCAGTATTTT
CDR3aa: CASNPRDRDTDTQYF

d_gene: NA
v_gene: TRBV20-1
j_gene: TRBJ2-7
abundance: many
CDR3nt: TGCAGTGCCAAAGACGGGGAGACCTACGAGCAGTACTTC
CDR3aa: CSAKDGETYEQYF

d_gene: NA
v_gene: TRBV6-5
j_gene: TRBJ2-1
abundance: many
CDR3nt: TGTGCCAGCAGTTACTTCAGGGAAAACAATGAGCAGTTCTTC
CDR3aa: CASSYFRENNEQFF

d_gene: TRBD1
v_gene: TRBV2
j_gene: TRBJ2-3
abundance: NA
CDR3nt: TGTGCCAGCGGACTCGAACCCGGACAGGGGGTCGTAGATACGCAGTATTTT
CDR3aa: CASGLEPGQGVVDTQYF

d_gene: NA
v_gene: TRBV7-9
j_gene: TRBJ2-3
abundance: few
CDR3nt: TGTGCCAGCAGCGATGACCGGGGTACGGGCACAGATACGCAGTATTTT
CDR3aa: CASSDDRGTGTDTQYF

d_gene: TRBD2
v_gene: TRBV2
j_gene: TRBJ2-5
abundance: NA
CDR3nt: TGTGCCAGCTATGGGACTAGCGGGTACCAAGAGACCCAGTACTTC
CDR3aa: CASYGTSGYQETQYF

d_gene: TRBD2
v_gene: TRBV12-3/TRBV12-4
j_gene: TRBJ2-3
abundance: NA
CDR3nt: TGTGCCAGCAGTATCCACCGACTAGCGGGGGACACAGATACGCAGTATTTT
CDR3aa: CASSIHRLAGDTDTQYF

d_gene: NA
v_gene: TRBV30
j_gene: TRBJ2-3
abundance: few
CDR3nt: TGTGCCTGGAGTGAGTTGGGACCCGTCACAGATACGCAGTATTTT
CDR3aa: CAWSELGPVTDTQYF

d_gene: TRBD2
v_gene: TRBV7-7
j_gene: TRBJ2-5
abundance: NA
CDR3nt: TGTGCTAGCAGCTTAATACTAGCGGGGGGGAACCAAGAGACCCAGTACTTC
CDR3aa: CASSLILAGGNQETQYF

d_gene: NA
v_gene: TRBV7-9
j_gene: TRBJ2-1
abundance: NA
CDR3nt: TGTGCCAGCAGCGCGACTGACGCCCACTACAATGAGCAGTTCTTC
CDR3aa: CASSATDAHYNEQFF

d_gene: TRBD2
v_gene: TRBV7-7
j_gene: TRBJ2-5
abundance: NA
CDR3nt: TGTGCTAGCAGCTTAAATCCCGGGGGGGAGACCCAGTACTTC
CDR3aa: CASSLNPGGETQYF

d_gene: NA
v_gene: TRBV28
j_gene: TRBJ2-7
abundance: NA
CDR3nt: TGTGCCAGCAGTTTAGGAGCAGGGGCAGGGGAGCAGTACTTC
CDR3aa: CASSLGAGAGEQYF

d_gene: NA
v_gene: TRBV4-2
j_gene: TRBJ2-1
abundance: NA
CDR3nt: TGTGCCACCGGCCTTTACAATGAGCAGTTCTTC
CDR3aa: CATGLYNEQFF